This T cell receptor (beta chain) was sequenced during a study of OX40 agonist ivuxolimab in advanced cancers. Study overall: People in dose escalation had one of these cancers: hepatocellular carcinoma, melanoma, renal cell or head and neck cancer. Notes on the study in general: In CD8+ T cells, expanded clones were on average more numerous than in CD4+.

Patients with autoimmune history or systemic immunosuppression were excluded. Only in-frame clones appear in the TCRdb table, and some are missing; sequencing was by immunoSEQ multiplex PCR. The sample lists about 71,000 clones, about 81% occurring once. As for this clone: The target antigen is unknown.

The CDR3 covers 12 residues. The germline V gene encodes CDR1 LNHDA and CDR2 SQIVND (reference sequence). V lost 5 bases to trimming and J lost 5 bases, with 10 bases between them. The receptor was isolated from an adult with an advanced solid tumor such as melanoma, head and neck, liver or kidney cancer. The sample in question was CD4+ or CD8+ T cells sorted from blood, obtained in a trial of the OX40 agonist ivuxolimab. The rearrangement joins TRBV19 to TRBJ2-7, with D possibly matching TRBD1 (6 bases). In nucleotides, the CDR3 is TGTGCCAGTAGTGCTTACAGGGACGAGCAGTACTTC. This encodes CASSAYRDEQYF. Drawing the rest from reference TRBV19 and TRBJ2-7, the complete variable domain is DGGITQSPKYLFRKEGQNVTLSCEQNLNHDAMYWYRQDPGQGLRLIYYSQIVNDFQKGDIAEGYSVSREKKESFPLTVTSAQKNPTAFYLCASSAYRDEQYFGPGTRLTVT.